These 25 T cell receptor beta chains were all obtained from the same sample, sequenced in a study of T-cell reconstitution after alpha-beta-depleted transplantation in children. Preparation of the TCRbeta library was carried out with unique molecular identifiers. TCRdb reanalysed the PCR reads using MiXCR and keeps one entry per CDR3 protein. Of some 600,000 distinct CDR3 sequences in the sample, about 15% are singletons; the top ten hold 1.1%. Sample: PBMCs from the stem cell graft donor, taken from the stem cell graft. The receptors were sampled from a human donor who donated a stem cell graft to a child with acute myeloid leukemia.

The chain links TRBV7-9 to TRBJ2-3; D not resolved. Germline V gene sequence: CDR1 SEHNR, CDR2 FQNEAQ (reference sequence). The CDR3 spans 13 residues. Deletions cut 5 bases from V and 2 bases from J, with 8 bases between. The CDR3 loop reads CASSPLDTDTQYF. CDR3 bases: TGTGCCAGCAGCCCCCTCGACACAGATACGCAGTATTTT.

The gene calls are TRBV7-8 and TRBJ2-1; D ambiguous. The V and J ends lost 5 bases and 7 bases respectively, with 12 bases between them. The germline CDR1 and CDR2 sequences are SGHVS and FQNEAQ. The CDR3 contains 13 residues. DNA for the CDR3: TGTGCCAGCAGCCCCAAAGGGCGTAATGAGCAGTTCTTC. Translation: CASSPKGRNEQFF.

The chain uses TRBV7-2 and TRBJ1-1; TRBD1 aligns across 7 bases. J lost 1 base, V lost 6 bases, and 5 bases had no gene match. This CDR3 has 14 amino acids. Germline lookup yields CDR1 SGHTA and CDR2 FQGNSA. The CDR3 nucleotides read TGTGCCAGCAGTTGGACAGGAGAGAACACTGAAGCTTTCTTT. It is translated as CASSWTGENTEAFF.

There are many counts of this clonotype. V is TRBV15 and J is TRBJ1-1; no clear D. The V gene lost 5 bases and the J gene lost 8 bases, with 15 bases spanning the gap. Looked up from germline, CDR1 is LNHNV and CDR2 is YYDKDF (reference sequence). The CDR3 runs 13 residues. CDR3 nucleotide sequence: TGTGCCACCAGCCCTAGGTGGGAGTCGGAAGCTTTCTTT. This sequence encodes CATSPRWESEAFF.

The V call is TRBV15, the J call TRBJ2-2; D possibly corresponds to TRBD1 (5 bases). From germline, CDR1 is LNHNV and CDR2 YYDKDF (reference sequence). The CDR3 consists of 14 residues. Trimming pared 8 bases from V and 0 bases from J, leaving 10 bases between. The CDR3 loop reads CATSMTANTGELFF. The DNA of the CDR3 is TGTGCCACCTCGATGACAGCGAACACCGGGGAGCTGTTTTTT.

This clonotype was recorded a few times. The chain has TRBV9 and TRBJ2-7; D gene uncertain. CDR3 length: 13 residues. CDR1 and CDR2 from the germline V gene are SGDLS and YYNGEE. V was cut by 4 bases and J by 5 bases, with 13 bases left in between. The CDR3 protein is CASSSETFNEQYF. DNA of the CDR3: TGTGCCAGCAGCTCCGAGACTTTCAACGAGCAGTACTTC.

This clonotype was found many times. The V gene is TRBV20-1, the J gene TRBJ2-3; D is unclear. From germline, CDR1 is DFQATT and CDR2 SNEGSKA (reference sequence). Trimming left V 0 bases short and J 1 base short, with 2 bases between. The CDR3 has 12 residues. CDR3 DNA: TGCAGTGCTAGAGATGGCACAGATACGCAGTATTTT. Protein sequence: CSARDGTDTQYF.

To note about this clonotype: An end of the junction differs from the germline gene, which may be a read error. This chain links TRBV7-2 with TRBJ1-6; 9 positions agree with TRBD1. Germline CDR1 is SGHTA and CDR2 is FQGNSA. The CDR3 sequence is 15 residues long. The CDR3 DNA follows: TGTGCCAGCAGCTTAGCGTTGGGACAGGGTTCACCCTTCCACTTT. Its translation is CASSLALGQGSPFHF.

This clonotype was recorded at least ten times. The V gene is TRBV29-1, the J gene TRBJ1-2; D gene unclear. CDR3 length: 16 residues. The ends were cut back, 0 bases at V and 2 bases at J, with 16 bases in the middle. Per germline, CDR1 SQVTM and CDR2 ANQGSEA. The DNA for the CDR3 is TGCAGCGTTGAAGATCCGAAGATTGCAGTAAACTATGGCTACACCTTC. It codes for CSVEDPKIAVNYGYTF.

This clonotype has more than one count but fewer than ten. The chain recombines TRBV5-5 with TRBJ1-1; possibly TRBD1 for D (6 bases). Germline lookup yields CDR1 SGHKS and CDR2 YYEKEE (reference sequence). V was pared by 2 bases and J by 1 base, with 15 bases between. CDR3 length: 16 amino acids. As DNA, the CDR3 is TGTGCCAGCAGCTTAGGGGCCGGGACATCGAACACTGAAGCTTTCTTT. Protein product: CASSLGAGTSNTEAFF. Combining the CDR3 with reference TRBV5-5 and TRBJ1-1 gives the whole variable domain DAGVTQSPTHLIKTRGQQVTLRCSPISGHKSVSWYQQVLGQGPQFIFQYYEKEERGRGNFPDRFSARQFPNYSSELNVNALLLGDSALYLCASSLGAGTSNTEAFFGQGTRLTVV.

The V gene is TRBV5-1, the J gene TRBJ1-2; the D is unclear. The CDR3 spans 13 residues. V lost 4 bases and J lost 5, with 12 bases in between. Germline CDR1 is SGHRS and CDR2 is YFSETQ. The DNA of the CDR3 is TGCGCCAGCAGCGAGGACTTCAGATATGGCTACACCTTC. Translating it yields CASSEDFRYGYTF.

This clonotype was observed many times. The chain has TRBV20-1 and TRBJ2-3, with D maybe TRBD2 (7 bases). There are 13 residues in the CDR3. In germline, CDR1 is DFQATT, CDR2 SNEGSKA (reference sequence). The V and J ends lost 0 bases and 6 bases respectively, with 10 bases between them. The CDR3 here is CSARDGGADTQYF. CDR3 sequence (DNA): TGCAGTGCTAGAGATGGGGGGGCCGATACGCAGTATTTT.

This clonotype came up a few times. This rearrangement joins TRBV20-1 to TRBJ2-1; no clear D gene. Trimming pared 3 bases from V and 8 bases from J, leaving 17 bases between. This CDR3 contains 14 residues. Germline assignment: CDR1 DFQATT and CDR2 SNEGSKA (reference sequence). CDR3: CSARHPRAADEQFF. The CDR3 region has the DNA TGCAGTGCTAGGCACCCCCGGGCCGCGGATGAGCAGTTCTTC.

The chain carries TRBV12-3 or TRBV12-4 and TRBJ2-1; the match to TRBD1 covers 9 bases. With V trimmed by 2 bases and J by 5 bases, 4 bases remained unmatched. CDR3 size: 15 residues. For the CDR3, the DNA is TGTGCCAGCAGTTTATTTGGGACAGGGAACAATGAGCAGTTCTTC. It yields the protein CASSLFGTGNNEQFF.

This clonotype has just a few counts. The chain recombines TRBV9 with TRBJ2-4; D unresolved. CDR3 length equals 13 residues. Germline CDR1 reads SGDLS; CDR2 reads YYNGEE. With 0 bases removed from V and 7 bases from J, the gap between germline ends came to 8 bases. CDR3 protein: CASSVDPDNIQYF. The DNA for the CDR3 is TGTGCCAGCAGCGTAGACCCGGACAACATTCAGTACTTC.

Concerning this clonotype itself: This sequence may be a read error, since a much larger clone differs from it by one base. The gene calls are TRBV7-2 and TRBJ1-1; TRBD1 aligns across 9 bases. Trimming cost V 5 bases and J 0 bases; bases outside gene matches: 7. The CDR3 totals 16 residues. The germline CDR1 and CDR2 sequences are SGHTA and FQGNSA. The CDR3 sequence: CASSLRQGGMNTEAFF. CDR3 bases: TGTGCCAGCAGCCTACGACAGGGGGGAATGAACACTGAAGCTTTCTTT.

The rearrangement uses TRBV29-1 and TRBJ1-1; TRBD1 might be the D (5 bases). The CDR3 runs 11 residues. The germline CDR1 and CDR2 sequences are SQVTM and ANQGSEA. The V gene lost 7 bases and the J gene lost 4 bases, with 10 bases spanning the gap. CDR3 sequence reads: CSGRVSTEAFF. The CDR3 coding sequence is TGCAGCGGCAGGGTGAGCACTGAAGCTTTCTTT.

This clonotype was seen ten or more times. The chain is built from TRBV20-1 and TRBJ1-2; the D gene is possibly TRBD1 (6 bases). The CDR3 extends over 14 amino acids. V was cut by 1 base and J by 4 bases, with 13 bases left in between. Germline assignment: CDR1 DFQATT and CDR2 SNEGSKA (reference sequence). Here the CDR3 reads CSARATGTGYGYTF. Written as DNA, the CDR3 is TGCAGTGCTAGAGCCACAGGGACGGGCTATGGCTACACCTTC.

This clonotype was detected many times. The chain employs TRBV11-2 and TRBJ2-7, with D unresolved. From germline, CDR1 is SGHAT and CDR2 FQNNGV. V shed 8 bases and J shed 7 bases, with 18 bases lying between them. The length of the CDR3 is 13 residues. CDR3: CASSWVQSGEQYV. The CDR3 DNA is TGTGCCAGCTCCTGGGTTCAGTCTGGGGAGCAGTACGTC.

The table lists this clonotype with many counts. The V and J genes are TRBV12-3 or TRBV12-4 and TRBJ1-1; 9 bases agree with TRBD1. After removal of 6 bases from V and 3 bases from J, the junction contained 5 bases not matched to a gene. The CDR3 covers 14 residues. CDR3 sequence reads: CASRLGQGDTEAFF. DNA for the CDR3: TGTGCCAGCAGGCTGGGACAGGGAGACACTGAAGCTTTCTTT.

This clonotype turned up a few times. The chain employs TRBV11-3 and TRBJ1-5; D possibly corresponds to TRBD1 (6 bases). The CDR3 extends over 15 amino acids. V lost 1 base to trimming and J lost 2 bases, with 9 bases between them. Germline assignment: CDR1 SGHNT and CDR2 YENEEA. DNA for the CDR3: TGTGCCAGCAGCTTAGGGGACACTGGCAATCAGCCCCAGCATTTT. Translating gives CASSLGDTGNQPQHF.

The chain employs TRBV12-3 or TRBV12-4 and TRBJ1-2; the match to TRBD1 covers 7 bases. The CDR3 is 14 amino acids. After removal of 6 bases from V and 4 bases from J, the junction contained 8 bases not matched to a gene. In DNA, the CDR3 is TGTGCCAGCAGCGACTCTGGGACAGTCTATGGCTACACCTTC. Translation gives CASSDSGTVYGYTF.

The chain carries TRBV10-3 and TRBJ1-1; 7 bases agree with TRBD1. Germline-derived CDR1 and CDR2 are ENHRY and SYGVKD. V shed 2 bases, J shed 0 bases, and the junction held 15 bases outside the gene matches. CDR3 length: 19 residues. CDR3 protein: CAISETHLQGIELNTEAFF. The CDR3 DNA reads as TGTGCCATCAGTGAGACTCACTTACAGGGGATCGAGCTGAACACTGAAGCTTTCTTT.

This chain links TRBV7-2 with TRBJ1-2; TRBD1 aligns across 7 bases. Germline values: CDR1 SGHTA, CDR2 FQGNSA. With V trimmed by 4 bases and J by 4 bases, 12 bases remained unmatched. This CDR3 has 16 amino acids. The CDR3, as DNA: TGTGCCAGCAGCTGGGGCAGGGGGAAGGGCGGCTATGGCTACACCTTC. It codes for CASSWGRGKGGYGYTF.

The sample holds a few counts of this clonotype. V is TRBV20-1 and J is TRBJ2-1; D is possibly TRBD2 (7 bases). The CDR3 contains 14 residues. Trimming took 1 base from V and 7 from J, leaving 14 bases between them. CDR1 is DFQATT, CDR2 SNEGSKA, per germline (reference sequence). The CDR3 region is CSARGGGARNEQFF. CDR3 coding DNA: TGCAGTGCTAGAGGGGGGGGGGCTAGGAATGAGCAGTTCTTC.